These 10 T cell receptor beta chains share one sample of origin, sequenced in a study of Ad26.COV2.S vaccination and SARS-CoV-2 variants. Profiled with immunoSEQ multiplex PCR; TCRdb holds only in-frame clones, not every one. The sample contains 200,000 to 300,000 clones, around 87% of which appear only once. The treatment is: about 20 received Ad26.COV2.S at low or high dose, single or two shots; about 5 received placebo; per-sample allocation not given. The study sampled participants on day 63 after the first vaccine or placebo injection. The input for sequencing was peripheral blood, taken in a trial of Ad26.COV2.S vaccine versus placebo. The receptor set was obtained from a person between 18 and 60 years old who received the Ad26.COV2.S COVID-19 vaccine or a placebo.

The genes are TRBV7-3 and TRBJ2-2; D gene unclear. CDR1 SGHTA and CDR2 FQGTGA come from the germline V gene. This CDR3 comprises 13 residues. V lost 6 bases, J lost 4 bases, and 9 bases lay in between. CDR3 nucleotide sequence: TGTGCCAGCAGTTCGACCTCCACCGGGGAGCTGTTTTTT. Protein product: CASSSTSTGELFF.

The chain has TRBV19 and TRBJ2-7; tentatively, D is TRBD2 (6 bases). The CDR3 extends over 14 amino acids. Between the trimmed V and J ends, which lost 6 bases and 2 bases, there was a span of 14 bases. Germline CDR1 reads LNHDA; CDR2 reads SQIVND (reference sequence). The CDR3 loop is CASRSSRGTYEQYF. The CDR3, as DNA: TGTGCCAGTAGGAGTTCTCGGGGGACCTACGAGCAGTACTTC.

This clone was counted a single time. Other DNA sequences of this sample code for an identical CDR3. This chain links TRBV9 with TRBJ2-7; possible D gene TRBD1, 5 bases. Trimming removed 0 bases from V and 2 bases from J, with 9 bases in between. The CDR3 loop spans 14 amino acids. Germline V gene data show CDR1 as SGDLS and CDR2 as YYNGEE. This CDR3 reads CASSVGGGTYEQYF. The CDR3 DNA sequence: TGTGCCAGCAGCGTAGGGGGCGGCACCTACGAGCAGTACTTC. Full variable domain (remainder filled in from reference TRBV9 and TRBJ2-7): DSGVTQTPKHLITATGQRVTLRCSPRSGDLSVYWYQQSLDQGLQFLIQYYNGEERAKGNILERFSAQQFPDLHSELNLSSLELGDSALYFCASSVGGGTYEQYFGPGTRLTVT.

The rearrangement uses TRBV6-2 or TRBV6-3 and TRBJ2-1, with TRBD2 matching 11 bases. The ends lost 4 bases at V and 6 bases at J; junction bases unmatched: 11. Germline CDR1 is MNHEY and CDR2 is SVGEGT. CDR3 size: 17 residues. CDR3 coding DNA: TGTGCCAGCAGTTCCCGATGGACTAGCGGGCCCAGCAATGAGCAGTTCTTC. It translates to CASSSRWTSGPSNEQFF.

The chain links TRBV2 to TRBJ1-1, with no clear D. The germline V and J ends were trimmed by 5 bases and 1 base, with 11 bases remaining between them. CDR3 length equals 14 residues. Germline CDR1 is SNHLY and CDR2 is FYNNEI. The chain's CDR3 is CASSPLSANTEAFF. CDR3 sequence (DNA): TGTGCCAGCAGTCCCTTGTCGGCGAACACTGAAGCTTTCTTT.

The genes are TRBV28 and TRBJ2-2; D perhaps matches TRBD1 (6 bases). This CDR3 spans 15 amino acids. Trimming removed 2 bases at V and 1 base at J, with 8 bases between. Germline CDR1 and CDR2: MDHEN and SYDVKM. CDR3 DNA: TGTGCCAGCAGTTTAGGGACATTGAACACCGGGGAGCTGTTTTTT. Protein: CASSLGTLNTGELFF.

V is TRBV10-2 and J is TRBJ2-1; 14 bases are shared with TRBD2. The CDR3 sequence is 15 residues long. In germline, CDR1 is WSHSY, CDR2 SAAADI. Trimming took 5 bases from V and 9 from J; bases not matched to a gene: 6. DNA of the CDR3: TGCGCCAGCAGTCCGGGACTAGCGGGAGTGGTTGAGCAGTTCTTC. Amino acids: CASSPGLAGVVEQFF.

V and J are TRBV7-8 and TRBJ2-7; TRBD2 aligns across 11 bases. Losses at the gene ends were 1 base for V and 1 base for J; bases not matched to a gene: 0. CDR3 length: 15 amino acids. Germline V lookup: CDR1 SGHVS, CDR2 FQNEAQ. The CDR3: CASSLGLAGSYEQYF. CDR3 nucleotide sequence: TGTGCCAGCAGCTTAGGACTAGCGGGGTCCTACGAGCAGTACTTC.

This rearrangement joins TRBV7-9 to TRBJ2-7; the match to TRBD2 covers 13 bases. Trimming took 5 bases from V and 2 from J; bases not matched to a gene: 3. Germline CDR1 and CDR2: SEHNR and FQNEAQ (reference sequence). This CDR3 is built from 15 residues. The CDR3 DNA sequence: TGTGCCAGCAGCCCCGGACTAGCGGGAGCCTACGAGCAGTACTTC. This translates into CASSPGLAGAYEQYF.

The chain recombines TRBV18 with TRBJ2-1; unclear D gene. The CDR3 has 15 residues. Trimming pared 3 bases from V and 7 bases from J, leaving 16 bases between. CDR1 is KGHSH, CDR2 LQKENI, per germline. This chain's CDR3 is CASSPPSVAGNEQFF. DNA of the CDR3: TGTGCCAGCTCACCGCCCTCGGTGGCCGGGAATGAGCAGTTCTTC.